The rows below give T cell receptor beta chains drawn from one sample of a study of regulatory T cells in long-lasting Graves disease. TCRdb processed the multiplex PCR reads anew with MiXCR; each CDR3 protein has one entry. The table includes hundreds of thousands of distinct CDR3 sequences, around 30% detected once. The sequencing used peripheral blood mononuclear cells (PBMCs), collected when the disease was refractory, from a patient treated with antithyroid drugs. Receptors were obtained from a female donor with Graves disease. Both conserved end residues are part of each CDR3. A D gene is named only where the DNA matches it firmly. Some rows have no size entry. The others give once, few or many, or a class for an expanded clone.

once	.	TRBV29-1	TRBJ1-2	TGCAGCGTCACTTGGGGCGGCGGTGGCTACACCTTC	CSVTWGGGGYTF
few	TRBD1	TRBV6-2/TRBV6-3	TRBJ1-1	TGTGCCAGCAGTTACCCGGAGGGGGCAGGGGGCACTGAAGCTTTCTTT	CASSYPEGAGGTEAFF
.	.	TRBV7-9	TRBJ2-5	TGTGCCAGCAGCTTAGACTGGGAAGAGACCCAGTACTTC	CASSLDWEETQYF
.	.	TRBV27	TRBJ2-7	TGTGCCAGCAGCTCCAACCGGGACAGCGGGTACGAGCAGTACTTC	CASSSNRDSGYEQYF
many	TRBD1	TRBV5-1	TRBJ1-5	TGCGCCAGCAGCCGGACAGGGGATACCGATCAGCCCCAGCATTTT	CASSRTGDTDQPQHF
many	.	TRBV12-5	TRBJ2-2	TGTGCTAGTGGTTTGATCAACACCGGGGAGCTGTTTTTT	CASGLINTGELFF
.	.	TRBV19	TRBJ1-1	TGTGCCAGTAGTATCCCGATCCGGGACTCTGAAGCTTTCTTT	CASSIPIRDSEAFF
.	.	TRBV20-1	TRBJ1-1	TGCAGTGCTAGAGACGTGGTGAACACTGAAGCTTTCTTT	CSARDVVNTEAFF
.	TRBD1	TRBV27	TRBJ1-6	TGTGCCAGCAGTTACTTCCGGGGACAGGGCACTTCACCCCTCCACTTT	CASSYFRGQGTSPLHF
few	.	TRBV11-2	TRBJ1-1	TGTGCCAGCAGCCACCGGGGGGCTGGGATCACTGAAGCTTTCTTT	CASSHRGAGITEAFF
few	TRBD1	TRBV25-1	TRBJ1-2	TGTGCCAGCAGTGAAGGGGGACAGGGCTATGGCTACACCTTC	CASSEGGQGYGYTF
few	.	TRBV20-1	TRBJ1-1	TGCAGTGCTAGACCAGGGTGGGCTGAAGCTTTCTTT	CSARPGWAEAFF
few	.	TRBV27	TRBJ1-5	TGTGCCAGCAGTTTATCCCCCGGGGGCTTCAATCAGCCCCAGCATTTT	CASSLSPGGFNQPQHF
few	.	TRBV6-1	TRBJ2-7	TGTGCCAGCAGCCCATCGGACAGAGGTTACGAGCAGTACTTC	CASSPSDRGYEQYF
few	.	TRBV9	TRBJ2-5	TGTGCCAGCAGCGTAGGTGGTAGCGTACATCAAGAGACCCAGTACTTC	CASSVGGSVHQETQYF
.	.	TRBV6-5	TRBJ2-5	TGTGCCAGCAGTTACTCGCAGCTAACCGCCGAGACCCAGTACTTC	CASSYSQLTAETQYF
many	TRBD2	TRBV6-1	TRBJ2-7	TGTGCCAGCAGTGAAAGAAGGACTAGCGGCTACGAGCAGTACTTC	CASSERRTSGYEQYF
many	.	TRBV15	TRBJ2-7	TGTGCCACCAGCAGCATCCCCAGGGGTTCCTACGAGCAGTACTTC	CATSSIPRGSYEQYF
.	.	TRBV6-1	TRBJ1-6	TGTGCCAGCAGACTAGGGGTATCGGATTCACCCCTCCACTTT	CASRLGVSDSPLHF
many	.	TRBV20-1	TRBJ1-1	TGCAGTGCTAGAGAGGGGAACACTGAAGCTTTCTTT	CSAREGNTEAFF
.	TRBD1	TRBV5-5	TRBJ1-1	TGTGCCAGCACCCCCCATGGGGGACAGCATTTGAACACTGAAGCTTTCTTT	CASTPHGGQHLNTEAFF
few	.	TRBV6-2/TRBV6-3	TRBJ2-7	TGTGCCAGCAGTTTAATGAACAGGGTAGCCTACGAGCAGTACTTC	CASSLMNRVAYEQYF
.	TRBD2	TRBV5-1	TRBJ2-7	TGCGCCAGCAGGCCCCTAGCGGGAACGAACGAGCAGTACTTC	CASRPLAGTNEQYF
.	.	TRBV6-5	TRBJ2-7	TGTGCCAGCAGTTCCTTCGGGCAGAGCTCCTACGAGCAGTACTTC	CASSSFGQSSYEQYF
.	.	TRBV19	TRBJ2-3	TGTGCCAGTAGTTCACCTCTAACAGATACGCAGTATTTT	CASSSPLTDTQYF
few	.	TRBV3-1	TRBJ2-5	TGTGCCAGCAGCCCGCAGCATTCTTGGGAGACCCAGTACTTC	CASSPQHSWETQYF
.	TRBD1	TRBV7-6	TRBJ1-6	TGTGCCAGCAGCTTAGAGGGACAGGGTGTGAGAGGTCCGATCTCACCCCTCCACTTT	CASSLEGQGVRGPISPLHF
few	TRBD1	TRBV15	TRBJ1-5	TGTGCCACCAGCAGACCAAACGACAGGGTACAGCCCCAGCATTTT	CATSRPNDRVQPQHF
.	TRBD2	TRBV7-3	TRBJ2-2	TGTGCCAGCAGCTTAAGTAGCGGGAGGGCCATGGGGGAGCTGTTTTTT	CASSLSSGRAMGELFF
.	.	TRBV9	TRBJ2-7	TGTGCCAGCAGCGTAGCTACGGCGTACGAGCAGTACTTC	CASSVATAYEQYF
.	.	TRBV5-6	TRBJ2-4	TGTGCCAGCAGCTTGCAAGTCAGTATAGCCAAAAACATTCAGTACTTC	CASSLQVSIAKNIQYF
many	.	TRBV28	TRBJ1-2	TGTGCCAGCGACCGGGGCAGGGCTCCCCTCGGGGGGTATGGCTACACCTTC	CASDRGRAPLGGYGYTF
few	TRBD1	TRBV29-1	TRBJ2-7	TGCAGCGTAGACTCTCGGGACAGCCAACACGAGCAGTACTTC	CSVDSRDSQHEQYF
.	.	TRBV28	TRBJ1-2	TGTGCCAGCAGCTTGGAGGAGGGACGTGACTATGGCTACACCTTC	CASSLEEGRDYGYTF
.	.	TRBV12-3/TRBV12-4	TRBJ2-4	TGTGCCAGCAGCCCCAGGGCCCGGGGAGCCAAAAACATTCAGTACTTC	CASSPRARGAKNIQYF
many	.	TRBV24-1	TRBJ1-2	TGTGCCACCAGTGATTCTTCCAGGGGAGCTAACTATGGCTACACCTTC	CATSDSSRGANYGYTF
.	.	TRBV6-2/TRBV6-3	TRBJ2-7	TGTGCCAGCAGTTATAGCGGTACCTACGAGCAGTACTTC	CASSYSGTYEQYF
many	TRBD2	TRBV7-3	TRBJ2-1	TGTGCCAGCAGCCTGAGCGGGAGTTCCTACAATGAGCAGTTCTTC	CASSLSGSSYNEQFF
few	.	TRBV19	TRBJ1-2	TGTGCCAGTAGTACCCAGGGGTATGGCTACACCTTC	CASSTQGYGYTF
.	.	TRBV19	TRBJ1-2	TGTGCCAGTGCGGACCGAATCACTGGCTACACCTTC	CASADRITGYTF
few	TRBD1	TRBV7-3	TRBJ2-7	TGTGCCAGCAGCTTCACAGGGGACGAGCAGTACTTC	CASSFTGDEQYF
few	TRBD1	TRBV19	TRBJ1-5	TGTGCCAGTATCTCGACAGGGGGCGGTGGAAGCAATCAGCCCCAGCATTTT	CASISTGGGGSNQPQHF
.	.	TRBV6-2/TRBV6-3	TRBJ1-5	TGTGCCAGCACCGGGGCCCAGCATAGCAATCAGCCCCAGCATTTT	CASTGAQHSNQPQHF
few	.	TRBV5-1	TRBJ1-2	TGCGCCAGCAGCTCGGGGGCTTTGGACTATGGCTACACCTTC	CASSSGALDYGYTF
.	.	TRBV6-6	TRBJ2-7	TGTGCCAGCAGTTACTCGACAACCGACGGCTTCTACGAGCAGTACTTC	CASSYSTTDGFYEQYF
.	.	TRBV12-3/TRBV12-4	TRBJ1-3	TGTGCCAGCAACCCCCGACAGGTCTCTGGAAACACCATATATTTT	CASNPRQVSGNTIYF
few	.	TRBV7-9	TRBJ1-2	TGTGCCAGCAGCCCCGATGAGGCCGGTTCTCCGGGCTACACCTTC	CASSPDEAGSPGYTF
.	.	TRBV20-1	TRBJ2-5	TGCAGTGCTAGTCTGGGTGGACTAAGAGAGACCCAGTACTTC	CSASLGGLRETQYF
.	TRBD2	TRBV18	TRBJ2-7	TGTGCCAGCTCACCTACGGGGAGCGGGAGTTACGAGCAGTACTTC	CASSPTGSGSYEQYF
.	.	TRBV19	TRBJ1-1	TGTGCCAGTAGTACGGGGGGCAGAATGAACACTGAAGCTTTCTTT	CASSTGGRMNTEAFF
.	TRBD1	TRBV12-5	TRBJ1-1	TGTGCTAGTGGTTTGCGGGACAGGAGGAACACTGAAGCTTTCTTT	CASGLRDRRNTEAFF
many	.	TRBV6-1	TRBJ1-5	TGTGCCAGCAGAGACAGAGTTAGCAATCAGCCCCAGCATTTT	CASRDRVSNQPQHF
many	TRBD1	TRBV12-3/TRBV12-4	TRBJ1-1	TGTGCCAGCACCCAGACAGGGCCGAACACTGAAGCTTTCTTT	CASTQTGPNTEAFF
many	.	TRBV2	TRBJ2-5	TGTGCCAGCAGGCCCCGTGGCTGGGAGACCCAGTACTTC	CASRPRGWETQYF
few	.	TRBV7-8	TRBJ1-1	TGTGCCAGCAGCTTACGGTCAAATCGATGGAACACTGAAGCTTTCTTT	CASSLRSNRWNTEAFF
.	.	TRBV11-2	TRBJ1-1	TGTGCCAGCAGCTTAGCAGGGACGGACCTGAACACTGAAGCTTTCTTT	CASSLAGTDLNTEAFF
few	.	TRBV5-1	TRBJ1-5	TGCGCCAGCAGCTTGGCAGGTATTGGGTTTCAGCCCCAGCATTTT	CASSLAGIGFQPQHF
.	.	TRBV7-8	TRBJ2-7	TGTGCCAGCAGCTTAGATAGCGACAGCAACTACGAGCAGTACTTC	CASSLDSDSNYEQYF
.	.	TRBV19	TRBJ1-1	TGTGCCAGTAGTGATGCCGTCCGCTCCGCTGAAGCTTTCTTT	CASSDAVRSAEAFF
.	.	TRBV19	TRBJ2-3	TGTGCCAGTAGTGCCGGGGTTGGCGATACGCAGTATTTT	CASSAGVGDTQYF